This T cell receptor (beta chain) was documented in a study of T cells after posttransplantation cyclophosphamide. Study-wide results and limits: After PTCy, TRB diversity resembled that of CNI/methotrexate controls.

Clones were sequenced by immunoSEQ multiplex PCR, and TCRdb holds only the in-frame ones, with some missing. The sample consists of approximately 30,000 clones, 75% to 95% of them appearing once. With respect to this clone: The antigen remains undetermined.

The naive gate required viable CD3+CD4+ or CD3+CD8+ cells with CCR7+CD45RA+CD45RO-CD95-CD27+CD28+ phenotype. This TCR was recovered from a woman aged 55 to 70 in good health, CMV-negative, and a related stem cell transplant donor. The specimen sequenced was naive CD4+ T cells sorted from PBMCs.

The CDR3 loop reads CASSLTGVSNQPQHF. CDR3 DNA: TGTGCCAGCAGTTTAACAGGGGTCAGCAATCAGCCCCAGCATTTT. The V and J genes are TRBV28 and TRBJ1-5, with 7 bases identical to TRBD1. The germline CDR1 and CDR2 sequences are MDHEN and SYDVKM. The trim removed 2 bases at V and 1 base at J, leaving 2 bases unmatched. The CDR3 totals 15 residues.